This TCR beta chain was identified in a study of cytomegalovirus exposure and HLA in healthy donors. This clone showed up just once. PCR involved 60 Vbeta and 13 Jbeta primers. Libraries were prepared by immunoSEQ multiplex PCR; TCRdb keeps only in-frame clonotypes and omits some of them. The sample shows around 170,000 clones, more than 65% of them seen only once. The clonotype originates from a woman between 45 and 65 years old in good health and CMV-seronegative. The source material was PBMCs.

The CDR3 nucleotides are TGCAGTGCTAGCCTTTACAATGAGCAGTTCTTC. Protein sequence: CSASLYNEQFF. The chain has TRBV20-1 and TRBJ2-1; no clear D gene. Trimming shortened V by 3 bases and J by 4 bases, and 4 bases separated the two germline ends. The CDR3 totals 11 residues. The V gene's germline CDR1 is DFQATT and CDR2 SNEGSKA (reference sequence).